The next 30 T cell receptor beta chains were all read from a single sample in a study of T-cell reconstitution after alpha-beta-depleted transplantation in children. It was with unique molecular identifiers that the TCRbeta library was prepared. TCRdb independently ran MiXCR on the PCR reads; one entry per CDR3 protein. The table lists roughly 300,000 distinct CDR3 sequences, around 10% of them singletons. The input for sequencing was peripheral blood, taken 180 days after TCRalphabeta/CD19-depleted stem cell transplant. The receptors originated from a male patient aged 2-15 years who had a stem cell transplant for chronic granulomatous disease, so the T cells may come from the graft donor.

This clonotype was recorded many times. The chain joins TRBV12-3 or TRBV12-4 to TRBJ1-2; D call uncertain. Trimming removed 3 bases at V and 4 bases at J, with 9 bases between. The CDR3 is made up of 13 amino acids. The chain's CDR3 is CASSFNSPYGYTF. CDR3 DNA: TGTGCCAGCAGTTTTAACAGCCCCTATGGCTACACCTTC.

This clonotype was seen repeatedly, ten times or more. This chain uses TRBV20-1 with TRBJ2-1, with 10 bases fitting TRBD2. CDR3 length: 15 amino acids. With V trimmed by 4 bases and J by 6 bases, 9 bases remained unmatched. Germline-derived CDR1 and CDR2 are DFQATT and SNEGSKA (reference sequence). This chain's CDR3 is CSAIHSGRPFNEQFF. DNA for the CDR3: TGCAGTGCTATCCATAGCGGGAGGCCCTTCAATGAGCAGTTCTTC.

This clonotype was recorded at least ten times. The chain links TRBV12-3 or TRBV12-4 to TRBJ1-1; D is possibly TRBD1 (6 bases). V gave up 5 bases and J gave up 2 bases, with 18 bases separating them. The CDR3 sequence is 16 residues long. CDR3 DNA: TGTGCCAGCAGTCGACACAGGGCCCGGTCAAACACTGAAGCTTTCTTT. Protein product: CASSRHRARSNTEAFF.

This clonotype was counted a few times. This rearrangement joins TRBV13 to TRBJ1-6; no definite D call. Trimming took 5 bases from V and 10 from J, leaving 12 bases between them. Germline CDR1 is PRHDT and CDR2 is FYEKMQ (reference sequence). This CDR3 is built from 13 residues. The DNA for the CDR3 is TGTGCCAGCAGCCTGACATTTGAATCACCCCTCCACTTT. Protein: CASSLTFESPLHF.

At least ten counts were recorded for this clonotype. The chain has TRBV5-6 and TRBJ2-1; TRBD2 aligns across 7 bases. J was trimmed by 8 bases and V by 3 bases; bases with no gene match: 17. Germline CDR1 reads SGHDT; CDR2 reads YYEEEE. The CDR3 loop spans 17 amino acids. The CDR3 region is CASSSLTTGLQGDEQFF. The CDR3 bases are TGTGCCAGCAGCTCACTTACAACGGGACTACAAGGGGATGAGCAGTTCTTC.

In this sample, this clonotype turned up many times. The gene calls are TRBV19 and TRBJ2-1; 9 nucleotides agree with TRBD2. The CDR3 sequence is 15 residues long. V was clipped by 4 bases and J by 4 bases; unmatched bases: 5. Germline assignment: CDR1 LNHDA and CDR2 SQIVND (reference sequence). CDR3 DNA sequence: TGTGCCAGTAGTACTACTAGCGGGCGTTACAATGAGCAGTTCTTC. Its translation is CASSTTSGRYNEQFF.

This clonotype was counted ten times or more. The chain joins TRBV6-2 or TRBV6-3 to TRBJ2-2; D uncertain. V lost 6 bases, J lost 4 bases, and 3 bases lay in between. The germline gives CDR1 MNHEY, CDR2 SVGEGT. This CDR3 is 11 amino acids long. CDR3 in DNA: TGTGCCAGCAGCCTCACCGGGGAGCTGTTTTTT. Residues: CASSLTGELFF.

This clonotype was picked up a small number of times. One end of the junction does not line up with germline, which may come from a read error. The V gene is TRBV30, the J gene TRBJ2-4; maybe TRBD1 (6 bases). Germline V gives CDR1 GTSNPN, CDR2 SVGIG (reference sequence). The CDR3 length is 13 residues. The CDR3 DNA reads as TGTGCCTGGAACGAGGGGGAGACAGCCTTATCGGGCTTC. Translating gives CAWNEGETALSGF.

The chain is built from TRBV7-6 and TRBJ2-7; D unclear. Trimming took 1 base from V and 4 from J, leaving 17 bases between them. Germline CDR1 SGHVS, CDR2 FNYEAQ. The CDR3 spans 16 residues. CDR3 bases: TGTGCCAGCAGCTTAGTAGAAGCGCCATTGGATTACGAGCAGTACTTC. Translated: CASSLVEAPLDYEQYF.

This clonotype has at least ten counts. The chain couples TRBV25-1 to TRBJ2-2; D remains unclear. The CDR3 has 16 amino acids. Germline V gene sequence: CDR1 MGHDK, CDR2 SYGVNS. The germline V and J ends were trimmed by 5 bases and 6 bases, with 19 bases remaining between them. CDR3 sequence reads: CASSPKLTDLAGELFF. In DNA, the CDR3 is TGTGCCAGCAGTCCGAAGCTCACTGACTTGGCCGGGGAGCTGTTTTTT.

In this sample, this clonotype turned up many times. V is TRBV12-3 or TRBV12-4 and J is TRBJ1-5; D call uncertain. V dropped 5 bases and J dropped 4 bases, with 15 bases sitting between them. The CDR3 loop spans 15 amino acids. The CDR3 loop reads CASSAGESANQPQHF. CDR3 in DNA: TGTGCCAGCAGTGCGGGAGAAAGCGCGAATCAGCCCCAGCATTTT.

In its sample, this clonotype was seen many times. The V gene is TRBV12-3 or TRBV12-4, the J gene TRBJ2-2, with D uncertain. Trimming took 3 bases from V and 6 from J, leaving 8 bases between them. The CDR3 consists of 13 residues. For the CDR3, the DNA is TGTGCCAGCAGTTTTTTGCAGGCCGGGGAGCTGTTTTTT. Protein sequence: CASSFLQAGELFF.

This clonotype was observed a handful of times. The rearrangement uses TRBV7-2 and TRBJ2-1; perhaps TRBD1 as D (5 bases). V lost 5 bases to trimming and J lost 4 bases, with 9 bases between them. CDR1 is SGHTA, CDR2 FQGNSA, per germline. The CDR3 sequence is 13 residues long. The CDR3 spells CASSIDSYNEQFF. Written as DNA, the CDR3 is TGTGCCAGCAGCATAGACAGTTACAATGAGCAGTTCTTC. The variable domain in full, completed from reference TRBV7-2 and TRBJ2-1, reads GAGVSQSPSNKVTEKGKDVELRCDPISGHTALYWYRQSLGQGLEFLIYFQGNSAPDKSGLPSDRFSAERTGGSVSTLTIQRTQQEDSAVYLCASSIDSYNEQFFGPGTRLTVL.

This clonotype has more than one count but fewer than ten. The V and J genes are TRBV5-1 and TRBJ2-7; D gene uncertain. This CDR3 comprises 13 residues. Between the trimmed V and J ends, which lost 5 bases and 0 bases, there was a span of 9 bases. CDR1 and CDR2 from the germline V gene are SGHRS and YFSETQ. The DNA for the CDR3 is TGCGCCAGCAGTGGCAGCTACTCCTACGAGCAGTACTTC. Translated, it gives CASSGSYSYEQYF.

This clonotype has just a few counts. The chain uses TRBV5-6 and TRBJ2-7, with no clear D. The V and J ends lost 10 bases and 1 base respectively, with 15 bases between them. Germline V gene lookup returns CDR1 SGHDT and CDR2 YYEEEE. This CDR3 has 13 residues. The CDR3 DNA reads TGTGCCGTTCAGCTCCAAGGGTCCTACGAGCAGTACTTC. This translates into CAVQLQGSYEQYF. The variable domain in full, with the rest retrieved from reference TRBV5-6 and TRBJ2-7, is DAGVTQSPTHLIKTRGQQVTLRCSPKSGHDTVSWYQQALGQGPQFIFQYYEEEERQRGNFPDRFSGHQFPNYSSELNVNALLLGDSALYLCAVQLQGSYEQYFGPGTRLTVT.

The table lists this clonotype with many counts. The V gene is TRBV27, the J gene TRBJ2-5; D may be TRBD1 or TRBD2 (5 bases each). Trimming took off 2 bases at V and 1 base at J, with 17 bases between the two ends. CDR3 size: 17 residues. The germline V gene encodes CDR1 MNHEY and CDR2 SMNVEV (reference sequence). The CDR3 DNA reads as TGTGCCAGCAGTTTAATCTTCGGGGCAGCCTTCCAAGAGACCCAGTACTTC. This encodes CASSLIFGAAFQETQYF.

This clonotype was picked up many times. This rearrangement joins TRBV12-3 or TRBV12-4 to TRBJ1-2; D is unresolved. The CDR3 totals 14 residues. Trimming cost V 7 bases and J 5 bases, with 17 bases left between them. The CDR3 loop reads CASNPYAIPYGYTF. CDR3 DNA sequence: TGTGCCAGCAATCCTTATGCGATCCCTTATGGCTACACCTTC.

This clonotype was counted ten times or more. The chain recombines TRBV19 with TRBJ2-2; no definite D call. Trimming took off 3 bases at V and 3 bases at J, with 5 bases between the two ends. CDR1 LNHDA and CDR2 SQIVND come from the germline V gene (reference sequence). The CDR3 extends over 13 amino acids. The CDR3 sequence: CASSIFYTGELFF. For the CDR3, the DNA is TGTGCCAGTAGTATCTTTTACACCGGGGAGCTGTTTTTT.

At least ten counts were recorded for this clonotype. The chain joins TRBV29-1 to TRBJ2-2, with 7 nucleotides matching TRBD1. This CDR3 is built from 14 residues. The ends lost 6 bases at V and 6 bases at J; junction bases unmatched: 10. The germline V gene has CDR1 SQVTM and CDR2 ANQGSEA. As DNA, the CDR3 is TGCAGCGTACCGGGACAGCTAGATTCCGGGGAGCTGTTTTTT. Translated, it gives CSVPGQLDSGELFF.

In the case of this clonotype: With a much larger clone just one base away, this may be a read error. The rearrangement uses TRBV20-1 and TRBJ2-7, with 7 bases fitting TRBD1. With 1 base clipped from V and 3 bases from J, the junction kept 12 bases outside the gene matches. Germline CDR1 DFQATT, CDR2 SNEGSKA (reference sequence). This CDR3 spans 16 amino acids. CDR3 in amino acids: CSARAGQIHPFYEQYF. The CDR3, as DNA: TGCAGTGCTAGAGCGGGACAGATTCACCCATTCTACGAGCAGTACTTC.

In its sample, this clonotype was seen many times. V is TRBV28 and J is TRBJ1-6; 10 nucleotides match TRBD1. This CDR3 is 14 amino acids long. Trimming took 5 bases from V and 8 from J; bases not matched to a gene: 3. The germline V gene has CDR1 MDHEN and CDR2 SYDVKM. The CDR3 protein is CASSPGTGDSPLHF. DNA for the CDR3: TGTGCCAGCAGTCCCGGGACAGGGGATTCACCCCTCCACTTT.

Only a few counts were recorded for this clonotype. V usage is TRBV24-1 and J usage is TRBJ2-5, with D maybe TRBD1 (5 bases). This CDR3 contains 12 residues. Trimming pared 1 base from V and 11 bases from J, leaving 10 bases between. CDR1 is KGHDR, CDR2 SFDVKD, per germline. CDR3: CATSDLRGSQYF. Written as DNA, the CDR3 is TGTGCCACCAGTGATTTAAGGGGTTCTCAGTACTTC.

This clonotype was counted many times. CDR3 sequence: CASSLAHTLFTDTQYF. CDR3 nucleotides: TGTGCCAGCAGCTTAGCGCATACCCTTTTCACAGATACGCAGTATTTT. The rearrangement joins TRBV7-8 to TRBJ2-3; D is uncertain. Trimming took 0 bases from V and 2 from J, leaving 12 bases between them. The CDR3 is 16 residues long. Looked up from germline, CDR1 is SGHVS and CDR2 is FQNEAQ.

This clonotype was observed at least ten times. The chain uses TRBV7-9 and TRBJ1-4, with 7 bases lining up with TRBD1. Losses at the gene ends were 1 base for V and 8 bases for J; bases not matched to a gene: 4. The CDR3 extends over 14 amino acids. The germline CDR1 and CDR2 sequences are SEHNR and FQNEAQ (reference sequence). CDR3 sequence: CASSLGDSWEKLFF. The CDR3 nucleotides are TGTGCCAGCAGCTTAGGGGACAGCTGGGAAAAACTGTTTTTT.

This clonotype appeared many times. The chain combines TRBV5-1 with TRBJ2-3; D perhaps matches TRBD1 (6 bases). The CDR3 spans 15 residues. CDR1 SGHRS and CDR2 YFSETQ come from the germline V gene. Trimming stripped 4 bases from V and 2 bases from J, with 14 bases between. The CDR3 region has the DNA TGCGCCAGCAGCCCGAGGGACACCTTCACAGATACGCAGTATTTT. Residues: CASSPRDTFTDTQYF.

This clonotype was found many times. The rearrangement uses TRBV27 and TRBJ1-5; the D gene is possibly TRBD1 (5 bases). Germline lookup yields CDR1 MNHEY and CDR2 SMNVEV (reference sequence). V shed 3 bases and J shed 6 bases, with 9 bases lying between them. This CDR3 has 13 residues. The CDR3 DNA reads as TGTGCCAGCAGTTTGTGGAGGGGTCAGCCCCAGCATTTT. Its protein is CASSLWRGQPQHF.

This clonotype appeared many times. The chain combines TRBV29-1 with TRBJ1-1; the match to TRBD1 covers 8 bases. CDR3 length: 12 residues. Looked up from germline, CDR1 is SQVTM and CDR2 is ANQGSEA. V was clipped by 4 bases and J by 5 bases; unmatched bases: 3. CDR3 coding DNA: TGCAGCGTTGCACAGGGGGGGACTGAAGCTTTCTTT. Its translation is CSVAQGGTEAFF.

In its sample, this clonotype was seen many times. This sequence joins TRBV20-1 and TRBJ2-5; D gene uncertain. The CDR3 has 12 residues. Germline V CDR1 and CDR2: DFQATT, SNEGSKA (reference sequence). Trimming stripped 6 bases from V and 5 bases from J, with 13 bases between. The CDR3 loop is CSAPDLRETQYF. CDR3 DNA: TGCAGTGCCCCGGACCTTAGGGAGACCCAGTACTTC.

This CDR3 is CASSFPSGGVSYNEQFF. The DNA of the CDR3 is TGTGCCAGCAGTTTCCCTAGCGGGGGGGTCTCCTACAATGAGCAGTTCTTC. This sequence joins TRBV12-3 or TRBV12-4 and TRBJ2-1; 12 nucleotides match TRBD2. J was trimmed by 0 bases and V by 3 bases; bases with no gene match: 3. The CDR3 totals 17 residues.

The table lists this clonotype with many counts. The V and J genes are TRBV5-1 and TRBJ2-7; 11 bases match TRBD2. Germline lookup yields CDR1 SGHRS and CDR2 YFSETQ. There are 14 residues in the CDR3. J lost 3 bases, V lost 4 bases, and 3 bases had no gene match. Here the CDR3 reads CASSVTSGIYEQYF. Here the CDR3 DNA reads TGCGCCAGCAGCGTGACTAGCGGGATCTACGAGCAGTACTTC. Looking up the rest from reference TRBV5-1 and TRBJ2-7 gives the full variable domain: KAGVTQTPRYLIKTRGQQVTLSCSPISGHRSVSWYQQTPGQGLQFLFEYFSETQRNKGNFPGRFSGRQFSNSRSEMNVSTLELGDSALYLCASSVTSGIYEQYFGPGTRLTVT.